Presented here are 19 T cell receptor beta chains from one specimen sequenced in a study of cytomegalovirus exposure and HLA in healthy donors. The PCR had 60 Vbeta and 13 Jbeta primers. Profiled with immunoSEQ multiplex PCR; TCRdb holds only in-frame clones, not every one. The table shows about 200,000 clones, with about 80% occurring only once. Sequenced input: PBMCs. These receptors were collected from a man in his thirties or forties in good health and CMV-seronegative.

The CDR3 spells CASRGPGQGYNEQFF. The CDR3 DNA follows: TGTGCCAGCAGGGGCCCGGGACAGGGTTACAATGAGCAGTTCTTC. The chain has TRBV28 and TRBJ2-1; 9 bases are a match to TRBD1. J gave up 4 bases and V 6 bases, and 7 bases lay outside the gene matches. The germline CDR1 and CDR2 sequences are MDHEN and SYDVKM. The CDR3 is 15 residues long.

The rearrangement joins TRBV10-2 to TRBJ1-4; D is uncertain. The CDR3 consists of 12 residues. The germline gives CDR1 WSHSY, CDR2 SAAADI. Trimming shortened V by 6 bases and J by 5 bases, and 7 bases separated the two germline ends. The chain's CDR3 is CASSRPNEKLFF. The CDR3, as DNA: TGCGCCAGCAGCAGGCCCAATGAAAAACTGTTTTTT.

The CDR3 nucleotides are TGTGCCAGCAGCTTAGTTGCTAGCGGGAACTCCTACGAGCAGTACTTC. Translated: CASSLVASGNSYEQYF. The genes are TRBV7-6 and TRBJ2-7, with 9 bases aligning to TRBD2. V lost 1 base and J lost 0; bases outside the gene matches: 4. CDR3 length equals 16 residues. The germline CDR1 and CDR2 sequences are SGHVS and FNYEAQ.

The chain has TRBV21-1 and TRBJ2-1; the table's D call, TRBD2, has no DNA check behind it. TRBV21-1 counts as a pseudogene. The CDR3 is 16 residues long. This chain's CDR3 is CASSKEGLAGYNEQFF. CDR3 bases: TGTGCCAGCAGCAAAGAGGGACTAGCGGGTTACAATGAGCAGTTCTTC.

This clone appeared a single time. The chain couples TRBV11-1 to TRBJ2-7, with D hard to call. The CDR3 is 12 amino acids. With 5 bases removed from V and 3 bases from J, the gap between germline ends came to 8 bases. Germline CDR1 reads SGHAT; CDR2 reads FQDESV (reference sequence). The CDR3 sequence: CASSVSGYEQYF. CDR3 in DNA: TGTGCCAGCAGCGTGAGTGGCTACGAGCAGTACTTC. Looking up the rest from reference TRBV11-1 and TRBJ2-7 gives the full variable domain: EAEVAQSPRYKITEKSQAVAFWCDPISGHATLYWYRQILGQGPELLVQFQDESVVDDSQLPKDRFSAERLKGVDSTLKIQPAELGDSAMYLCASSVSGYEQYFGPGTRLTVT.

J is TRBJ2-7 and V is TRBV5-1, with 14 nucleotides matching TRBD2. The trim removed 3 bases at V and 5 bases at J, leaving 4 bases unmatched. Germline V gene lookup returns CDR1 SGHRS and CDR2 YFSETQ. CDR3 size: 15 residues. The chain's CDR3 is CASSWGGLAGDEQYF. For the CDR3, the DNA is TGCGCCAGCAGCTGGGGGGGACTAGCGGGAGACGAGCAGTACTTC.

The chain joins TRBV5-5 to TRBJ1-2; 9 bases line up with TRBD1. CDR3 size: 15 residues. CDR1 and CDR2 (germline): SGHKS, YYEKEE (reference sequence). V lost 3 bases to trimming and J lost 4 bases; unmatched junction nucleotides: 7. This CDR3 is CASSSWTGAFYGYTF. The CDR3 DNA sequence: TGTGCCAGCAGCTCCTGGACAGGGGCATTCTATGGCTACACCTTC.

The rearrangement joins TRBV5-1 to TRBJ1-2; 8 bases agree with TRBD1. V was clipped by 3 bases and J by 6 bases; unmatched bases: 7. CDR1 is SGHRS, CDR2 YFSETQ, per germline. The CDR3 consists of 14 residues. The CDR3 protein is CASSSAGGANGYTF. The CDR3 region has the DNA TGCGCCAGCAGCTCCGCAGGGGGCGCGAATGGCTACACCTTC.

The rearrangement uses TRBV2 and TRBJ1-3, with D possibly TRBD1 on 6 matching bases. The CDR3 has 14 residues. The V gene lost 9 bases and the J gene lost 0 bases, with 12 bases spanning the gap. Germline V gives CDR1 SNHLY, CDR2 FYNNEI. The CDR3 here is CASPGHNSGNTIYF. In DNA, the CDR3 is TGTGCCAGTCCGGGACACAACTCTGGAAACACCATATATTTT.

V is TRBV6-5 and J is TRBJ2-1, with 7 nucleotides matching TRBD2. V lost 5 bases and J lost 3; bases outside the gene matches: 1. The germline V gene has CDR1 MNHEY and CDR2 SVGAGI. The CDR3 covers 13 residues. The CDR3, as DNA: TGTGCCAGCAGTAGGACTAGCTACAATGAGCAGTTCTTC. It yields the protein CASSRTSYNEQFF.

Comment on this clone: Other DNA sequences from this sample encode an identical CDR3 as well. The gene calls are TRBV5-1 and TRBJ2-7; D is perhaps TRBD2 (6 bases). Per the germline V gene, CDR1 is SGHRS and CDR2 is YFSETQ. The CDR3 is 16 residues long. Deletions cut 4 bases from V and 0 bases from J, with 17 bases between. The CDR3 DNA sequence: TGCGCCAGCAGCGCGGGCCTGGGACTGTTCTCCTACGAGCAGTACTTC. This encodes CASSAGLGLFSYEQYF.

DNA of the CDR3: TGCGCCAGCAGCCCATTAGCGGGAGTGGAGACCCAGTACTTC. Translating it yields CASSPLAGVETQYF. The chain links TRBV4-1 to TRBJ2-5; 9 nucleotides agree with TRBD2. The ends lost 4 bases at V and 5 bases at J; junction bases unmatched: 5. CDR3 length: 14 residues. From germline, CDR1 is MGHRA and CDR2 YSYEKL.

The chain links TRBV28 to TRBJ2-7, with 7 nucleotides matching TRBD1. The CDR3 consists of 15 residues. CDR1 and CDR2 from the germline V gene are MDHEN and SYDVKM. V was clipped by 3 bases and J by 3 bases; unmatched bases: 8. The DNA for the CDR3 is TGTGCCAGCAGTTTTTGGGACAGCGAAAACTACGAGCAGTACTTC. The encoded protein is CASSFWDSENYEQYF.

The chain carries TRBV5-4 and TRBJ2-1, with 9 bases that match TRBD2. Germline-derived CDR1 and CDR2 are SGHNT and YYREEE (reference sequence). V trimming: 4 bases; J trimming: 8 bases; junction bases outside the gene matches: 19. This CDR3 comprises 18 residues. This chain's CDR3 is CASSPGPVLAGAHDEQFF. DNA for the CDR3: TGTGCCAGCAGCCCGGGACCGGTTTTAGCGGGGGCCCACGATGAGCAGTTCTTC.

CDR3 in amino acids: CASRVGGPADTQYF. The CDR3 DNA is TGTGCCAGCAGGGTGGGAGGGCCCGCAGATACGCAGTATTTT. The chain employs TRBV13 and TRBJ2-3, with TRBD2 identical over 7 bases. Germline V gives CDR1 PRHDT, CDR2 FYEKMQ (reference sequence). The CDR3 length is 14 residues. Trimming at V came to 6 bases and at J to 4 bases, leaving 7 bases not matched to a gene.

This clone occurred once. This chain links TRBV5-1 with TRBJ1-1, with 9 bases identical to TRBD1. The trim removed 4 bases at V and 9 bases at J, leaving 10 bases unmatched. From germline, CDR1 is SGHRS and CDR2 YFSETQ. This CDR3 is built from 14 residues. Here the CDR3 reads CASSPGQGEFQAFF. The CDR3 DNA reads TGCGCCAGCAGCCCGGGACAGGGCGAATTCCAAGCTTTCTTT.

The chain recombines TRBV15 with TRBJ2-2, with TRBD2 matching 8 bases. The germline CDR1 and CDR2 sequences are LNHNV and YYDKDF (reference sequence). Unmatched junction bases numbered 1, after V lost 5 bases and J lost 2 bases. This CDR3 spans 14 amino acids. The CDR3 DNA reads as TGTGCCACCAGCGCGGGAGGAAACACCGGGGAGCTGTTTTTT. It specifies CATSAGGNTGELFF.

The chain couples TRBV4-1 to TRBJ2-3; the D gene is possibly TRBD2 (5 bases). Germline V lookup: CDR1 MGHRA, CDR2 YSYEKL. This CDR3 is built from 16 residues. Trimming shortened V by 3 bases and J by 0 bases, and 13 bases separated the two germline ends. The CDR3 nucleotides read TGCGCCAGCAGCCAGATGGCACGGACTAGCACAGATACGCAGTATTTT. This translates into CASSQMARTSTDTQYF.

The V gene is TRBV30, the J gene TRBJ2-7; 7 bases align to TRBD2. Losses at the gene ends were 0 bases for V and 0 bases for J; bases not matched to a gene: 5. The length of the CDR3 is 15 residues. The germline V gene has CDR1 GTSNPN and CDR2 SVGIG (reference sequence). The CDR3 nucleotides are TGTGCCTGGAGTGTAGGGAGGGGAGTCTCCTACGAGCAGTACTTC. Protein product: CAWSVGRGVSYEQYF. The variable domain in full, with the rest retrieved from reference TRBV30 and TRBJ2-7, is SQTIHQWPATLVQPVGSPLSLECTVEGTSNPNLYWYRQAAGRGLQLLFYSVGIGQISSEVPQNLSASRPQDRQFILSSKKLLLSDSGFYLCAWSVGRGVSYEQYFGPGTRLTVT.